This entry features one T cell receptor (beta chain) sequence. Its matching antigen is unknown. Each CDR3 protein gets one entry after TCRdb re-called the 5' RACE reads with MiXCR. The sample consists of approximately 340,000 distinct CDR3 sequences, 8.5% to 10% of them appearing once. The CDR3 length is 18 residues. Germline trimming cut 5 bases from V and 0 bases from J; bases unmatched to any gene: 15. Germline V gene lookup returns CDR1 SGHAT and CDR2 FQDESV (reference sequence). The source of the sample is a study of T cells after yellow fever vaccination. Study-wide points: It was a small share of clonotypes that appeared in both CD4 and CD8 compartments. A large majority of primary-vaccination clones showed up again after the booster (roughly 95% CD4, around 85% CD8). In FACS-sorted repertoires, abundant clonotypes from the bulk population could appear as contaminants.

The input for sequencing was PBMCs, taken on the day of the first yellow fever vaccination. This clonotype was sampled from a man between 18 and 35 years old who received the YFV17D yellow fever vaccine. This chain joins TRBV11-1 and TRBJ1-2, with 7 bases matching TRBD1. The CDR3: CASSDSGTDNGANYGYTF. The CDR3 DNA sequence: TGTGCCAGCAGCGACTCCGGGACAGACAACGGGGCTAACTATGGCTACACCTTC.